A selection of T cell receptor beta chains follows, all from one sample in a study of CD8 T cells in Susac syndrome. TCRdb recomputed calls from the immunoSEQ multiplex PCR reads with MiXCR, one row per CDR3 protein. The sample includes 250,000 to 300,000 distinct CDR3 sequences, roughly 85% of them seen just once. The material sequenced was CD8+ T cells from PBMCs. These receptors came from a human donor with multiple sclerosis. The CDR3 runs from the conserved cysteine through the conserved F or W. The D gene is left open where the match is weak. Clone size, where shown, is once, few, many, or a class for clones that have expanded.

d_gene	v_gene	j_gene	abundance	CDR3nt	CDR3aa
NA	TRBV19	TRBJ2-2	NA	TGTGCCAGTAGTTATCCGAATAGGAACACCGGGGAGCTGTTTTTT	CASSYPNRNTGELFF
TRBD1	TRBV6-5	TRBJ1-4	NA	TGTGCCAGCAGTTACTCGCAGGGGGACGAAAAACTGTTTTTT	CASSYSQGDEKLFF
NA	TRBV14	TRBJ2-1	NA	TGTGCCAGCAGCCAAGATTCGACAGCCGGCAATGAGCAGTTCTTC	CASSQDSTAGNEQFF
TRBD1	TRBV18	TRBJ2-7	NA	TGTGCCAGCTCAGTCCTCGGGACAGGGCCCGAGCAGTACTTC	CASSVLGTGPEQYF
NA	TRBV5-4	TRBJ1-3	NA	TGTGCCAGCAGCTTGTGGGCAACCGGAAACACCATATATTTT	CASSLWATGNTIYF
TRBD1	TRBV6-2/TRBV6-3	TRBJ1-1	NA	TGTGCCAGCAGTTACTCAGCAGGGGGCTATGACGGGGACACTGAAGCTTTCTTT	CASSYSAGGYDGDTEAFF
NA	TRBV28	TRBJ2-7	NA	TGTGCCAGCAGTCCCCCCCGGGACCGATCCCCCTACGAGCAGTACTTC	CASSPPRDRSPYEQYF
TRBD1	TRBV5-5	TRBJ1-5	NA	TGTGCCAGCAGCTTGGACAGGGGGCTTCAGCCCCAGCATTTT	CASSLDRGLQPQHF
NA	TRBV18	TRBJ1-1	NA	TGTGCCAGCTCACCACTCCGAACAGGGACAACTGAAGCTTTCTTT	CASSPLRTGTTEAFF
NA	TRBV6-5	TRBJ2-3	NA	TGTGCCAGCAGTTACTCGAGGGGGGAGCCCACAGATACGCAGTATTTT	CASSYSRGEPTDTQYF
NA	TRBV2	TRBJ2-1	NA	TGTGCCAAACAGGGACGTAACGACAATGAGCAGTTCTTC	CAKQGRNDNEQFF
NA	TRBV15	TRBJ2-7	NA	TGTGCCACCAGCAGAGATTCAAGGGGATACGAGCAGTACTTC	CATSRDSRGYEQYF
TRBD2	TRBV6-5	TRBJ2-1	NA	TGTGCCAGCAGTTACTCGAGTAGCGGGAGTCGGAATGAGCAGTTCTTC	CASSYSSSGSRNEQFF
NA	TRBV7-8	TRBJ2-4	NA	TGTGCCAGCAGCTTATATCGTAATGTAGCCAAAAACATTCAGTACTTC	CASSLYRNVAKNIQYF
NA	TRBV6-1	TRBJ2-7	NA	TGTGCCAGCAGTGAGTCCCGTTTATACGAGCAGTACTTC	CASSESRLYEQYF
TRBD2	TRBV27	TRBJ2-7	NA	TGTGCCAGCAGTCCGGGACTAGCGTACTACGAGCAGTACTTC	CASSPGLAYYEQYF
NA	TRBV9	TRBJ1-5	NA	TGTGCCAGCAGCGCAGACATGGAGAATCAGCCCCAGCATTTT	CASSADMENQPQHF
TRBD2	TRBV27	TRBJ2-7	NA	TGTGCCAGCAGTCCCACACTAGCGGAGCAAAGGAACGAGCAGTACTTC	CASSPTLAEQRNEQYF
NA	TRBV6-2/TRBV6-3	TRBJ2-7	NA	TGTGCCAGCAGTAATCCTGGGACTCTCTACGAGCAGTACTTC	CASSNPGTLYEQYF
NA	TRBV6-4	TRBJ1-1	NA	TGTGCCAGCAGTGACGGGTTGGACACTGAAGCTTTCTTT	CASSDGLDTEAFF
NA	TRBV6-5	TRBJ2-1	NA	TGTGCCAGCAGTCGCGGGGAGCGGCCCTACAATGAGCAGTTCTTC	CASSRGERPYNEQFF
NA	TRBV11-2	TRBJ2-7	NA	TGTGCCAGCAGCTTAGGAGGCGGATCCTACGAGCAGTACTTC	CASSLGGGSYEQYF
NA	TRBV4-1	TRBJ2-7	NA	TGCGCCAGCAGCCAAATAGGTATTAGCCCCTACGAGCAGTACTTC	CASSQIGISPYEQYF
NA	TRBV30	TRBJ1-1	once	TGTGCCTGGAGTGAGGGGTATGGGAGCACTGAAGCTTTCTTT	CAWSEGYGSTEAFF
NA	TRBV27	TRBJ2-7	NA	TGTGCCAGCAGTTTAGCCCCCTATGGGACTGCCTACGAGCAGTACTTC	CASSLAPYGTAYEQYF
NA	TRBV4-3	TRBJ1-5	NA	TGCGCCAGCAGCCAAGATTTAGACCAGGGCCAGGATCAGCCCCAGCATTTT	CASSQDLDQGQDQPQHF
NA	TRBV3-1	TRBJ1-2	NA	TGTGCCAGCAGCCCCCCCCGGGAGCCCTACTATGGCTACACCTTC	CASSPPREPYYGYTF
TRBD2	TRBV19	TRBJ2-7	NA	TGTGCCAGTAGTATTCTGGGGGGGAGCGAGCAGTACTTC	CASSILGGSEQYF
NA	TRBV6-5	TRBJ2-2	NA	TGTGCCAGCAGTTGGCGGCAGGGAAGATTGGGGTTTGGCGGGGAGCTGTTTTTT	CASSWRQGRLGFGGELFF
NA	TRBV19	TRBJ2-1	NA	TGTGCCAGTAGTAACCGATCACTAGGGTTCTTC	CASSNRSLGFF
NA	TRBV5-5	TRBJ2-1	NA	TGTGCCAGCACCCTGTGGGGGAATGAGCAGTTCTTC	CASTLWGNEQFF